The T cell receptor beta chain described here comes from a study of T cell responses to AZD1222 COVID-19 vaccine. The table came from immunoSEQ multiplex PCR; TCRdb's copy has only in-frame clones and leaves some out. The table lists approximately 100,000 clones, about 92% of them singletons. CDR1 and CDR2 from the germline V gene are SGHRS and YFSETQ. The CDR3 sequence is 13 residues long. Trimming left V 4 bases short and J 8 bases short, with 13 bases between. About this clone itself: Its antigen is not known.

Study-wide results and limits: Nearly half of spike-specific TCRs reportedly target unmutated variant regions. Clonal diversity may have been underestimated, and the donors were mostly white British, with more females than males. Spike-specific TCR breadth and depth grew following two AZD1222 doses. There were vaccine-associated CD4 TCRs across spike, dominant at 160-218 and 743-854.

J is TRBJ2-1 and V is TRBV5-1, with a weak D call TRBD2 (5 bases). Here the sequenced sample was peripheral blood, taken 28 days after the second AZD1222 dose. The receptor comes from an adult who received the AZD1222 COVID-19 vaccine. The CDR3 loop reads CASSETDGDEQFF. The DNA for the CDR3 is TGCGCCAGCAGCGAAACTGACGGGGATGAGCAGTTCTTC.